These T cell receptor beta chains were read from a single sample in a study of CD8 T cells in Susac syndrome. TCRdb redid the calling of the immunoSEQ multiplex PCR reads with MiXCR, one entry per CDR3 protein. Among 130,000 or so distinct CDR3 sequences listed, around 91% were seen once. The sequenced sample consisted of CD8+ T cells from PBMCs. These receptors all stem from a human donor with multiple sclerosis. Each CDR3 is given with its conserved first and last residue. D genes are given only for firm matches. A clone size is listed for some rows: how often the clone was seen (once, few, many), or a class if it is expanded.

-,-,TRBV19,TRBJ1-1,CASSSLGATEAFF,TGTGCCAGTAGTTCCCTTGGGGCCACTGAAGCTTTCTTT
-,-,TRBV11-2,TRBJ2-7,CASSFSGQGYEQYF,TGTGCCAGCAGCTTTTCAGGGCAGGGTTACGAGCAGTACTTC
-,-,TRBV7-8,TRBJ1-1,CASSWGPMNTEAFF,TGTGCCAGCAGCTGGGGTCCAATGAACACTGAAGCTTTCTTT
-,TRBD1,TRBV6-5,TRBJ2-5,CASMDRATATETQYF,TGTGCCAGCATGGACAGGGCGACAGCCACGGAGACCCAGTACTTC
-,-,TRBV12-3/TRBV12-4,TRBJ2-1,CASSLTVDEQFF,TGTGCCAGCAGTCTCACGGTAGATGAGCAGTTCTTC
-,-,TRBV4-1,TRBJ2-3,CASSRGAGTDTQYF,TGCGCCAGCAGCCGAGGGGCGGGCACAGATACGCAGTATTTT
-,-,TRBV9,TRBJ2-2,CASSEMNTGELFF,TGTGCCAGCAGTGAAATGAACACCGGGGAGCTGTTTTTT
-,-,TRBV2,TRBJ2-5,CASSGRDQGGETQYF,TGTGCCAGCAGTGGCCGGGATCAGGGGGGAGAGACCCAGTACTTC
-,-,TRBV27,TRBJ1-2,CASSLSGSFYGYTF,TGTGCCAGCAGTTTATCGGGCAGCTTCTATGGCTACACCTTC
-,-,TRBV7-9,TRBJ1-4,CASSPKWEGEKLFF,TGTGCCAGCAGCCCTAAGTGGGAAGGAGAAAAACTGTTTTTT
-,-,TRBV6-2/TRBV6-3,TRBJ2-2,CASTGTGRAGELFF,TGTGCCAGCACCGGTACAGGGAGGGCCGGGGAGCTGTTTTTT
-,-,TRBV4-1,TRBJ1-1,CASSQVKGKHTEAFF,TGCGCCAGCAGCCAAGTAAAAGGGAAGCACACTGAAGCTTTCTTT
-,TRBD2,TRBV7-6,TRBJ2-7,CASSPGREYEQYF,TGTGCCAGCAGCCCGGGGCGGGAGTACGAGCAGTACTTC
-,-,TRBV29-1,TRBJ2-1,CSVEHPVYEQFF,TGCAGCGTTGAACACCCCGTATATGAGCAGTTCTTC
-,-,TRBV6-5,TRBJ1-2,CASSYGVDGYTF,TGTGCCAGCAGTTACGGGGTAGATGGCTACACCTTC
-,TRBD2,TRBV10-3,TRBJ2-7,CAISQAGVSHEQYF,TGTGCCATCAGTCAAGCGGGAGTGTCCCACGAGCAGTACTTC
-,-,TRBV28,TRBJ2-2,CASRPTGGIGELFF,TGTGCCAGCAGACCGACAGGTGGTATCGGGGAGCTGTTTTTT
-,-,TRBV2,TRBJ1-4,CASSEPGSATNEKLFF,TGTGCCAGCAGTGAACCGGGCAGCGCAACTAATGAAAAACTGTTTTTT
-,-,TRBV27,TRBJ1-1,CASRSLMETEAFF,TGTGCCAGCAGAAGCCTAATGGAGACTGAAGCTTTCTTT
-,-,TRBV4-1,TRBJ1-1,CASSQDSGGEAFF,TGCGCCAGCAGCCAAGATAGTGGGGGGGAAGCTTTCTTT
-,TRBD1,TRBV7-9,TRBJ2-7,CASSPGTDIYEQYF,TGTGCCAGCAGCCCCGGGACAGATATCTACGAGCAGTACTTC
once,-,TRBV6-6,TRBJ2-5,CASSYGAQETQYF,TGTGCCAGCAGTTACGGGGCCCAAGAGACCCAGTACTTC
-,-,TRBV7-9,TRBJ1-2,CASSRVGFLDYGYTF,TGTGCCAGCAGCCGCGTGGGGTTTTTGGACTATGGCTACACCTTC
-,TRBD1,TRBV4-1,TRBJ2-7,CASRDQGQGRTYEQYF,TGCGCCAGCCGAGACCAAGGACAGGGGCGGACCTACGAGCAGTACTTC
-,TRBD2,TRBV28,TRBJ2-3,CASSLALLAEGDYTQYF,TGTGCCAGCAGCCTTGCGTTACTAGCGGAGGGGGACTATACGCAGTATTTT
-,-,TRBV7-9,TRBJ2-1,CASSFPSNNEQFF,TGTGCCAGCAGCTTCCCTAGCAACAATGAGCAGTTCTTC
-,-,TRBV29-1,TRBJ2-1,CSVLGTGNEQFF,TGCAGCGTTCTAGGGACCGGCAATGAGCAGTTCTTC
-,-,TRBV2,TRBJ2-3,CASSREGTDTQYF,TGTGCCAGCAGTAGGGAGGGCACAGATACGCAGTATTTT
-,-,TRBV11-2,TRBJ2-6,CASSLLDLWGANVLTF,TGTGCCAGCAGCTTACTTGACCTTTGGGGGGCCAACGTCCTGACTTTC